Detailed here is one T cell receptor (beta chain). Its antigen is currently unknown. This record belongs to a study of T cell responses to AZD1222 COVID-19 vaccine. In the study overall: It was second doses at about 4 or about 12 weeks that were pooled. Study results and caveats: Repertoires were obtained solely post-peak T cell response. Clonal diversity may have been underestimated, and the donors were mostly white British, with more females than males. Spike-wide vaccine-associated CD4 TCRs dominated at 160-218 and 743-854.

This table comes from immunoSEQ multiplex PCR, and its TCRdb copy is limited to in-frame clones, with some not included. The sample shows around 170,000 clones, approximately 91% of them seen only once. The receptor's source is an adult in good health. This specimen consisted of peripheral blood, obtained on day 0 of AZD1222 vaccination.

The CDR3 reads CASSLTRDEKLFF. In DNA, the CDR3 is TGTGCCAGCAGCCTAACCCGCGACGAAAAACTGTTTTTT. The chain is built from TRBV7-2 and TRBJ1-4; no firm D call. Per the germline V gene, CDR1 is SGHTA and CDR2 is FQGNSA. V was clipped by 5 bases and J by 8 bases, with 12 bases between them. This CDR3 comprises 13 residues. The variable domain in full, with the rest retrieved from reference TRBV7-2 and TRBJ1-4, is GAGVSQSPSNKVTEKGKDVELRCDPISGHTALYWYRQSLGQGLEFLIYFQGNSAPDKSGLPSDRFSAERTGGSVSTLTIQRTQQEDSAVYLCASSLTRDEKLFFGSGTQLSVL.